The rows below give T cell receptor beta chains drawn from one sample of a study of human T cells and chemical hapten exposure. TCRdb called the RACE reads again in MiXCR, with one record for every CDR3 protein. Altogether approximately 260,000 distinct CDR3 sequences are present, roughly 7.7% being singletons, with the ten largest covering 0.9% to 1.5%. Sequencing was performed on whole blood, taken in connection with sensitization to the hapten diphenylcyclopropenone (DPC). The receptors were sampled from a man between 18 and 29 years old with alopecia areata. Some clones in this sample may be carry-over from other donors' samples. Each CDR3 is given with its conserved first and last residue. D genes are given only for firm matches. Expanded clones get a size class; other rows say once, few or many, or leave the size out.

V: TRBV12-3/TRBV12-4; J: TRBJ2-3; size: .; D: .; DNA: TGTGCCAGCAGCTTTCGACGGGGGGCCGTAGATACGCAGTATTTT; CDR3: CASSFRRGAVDTQYF
V: TRBV7-8; J: TRBJ1-6; size: many; D: .; DNA: TGTGCCAGCAGCGATATGCCGGGGGTGTCTTCACCCCTCCACTTT; CDR3: CASSDMPGVSSPLHF
V: TRBV20-1; J: TRBJ2-5; size: .; D: .; DNA: TGCAGTGCCCGCCTCGGAGGGGCCGAGGAGACCCAGTACTTC; CDR3: CSARLGGAEETQYF
V: TRBV6-5; J: TRBJ1-2; size: few; D: TRBD1; DNA: TGTGCCAGCAGTGGGGGACAGATCTATGGCTACACCTTC; CDR3: CASSGGQIYGYTF
V: TRBV20-1; J: TRBJ2-5; size: many; D: .; DNA: TGCAGTGCTAGAGGGCTCGTCGAGGAGACCCAGTACTTC; CDR3: CSARGLVEETQYF
V: TRBV11-3; J: TRBJ2-5; size: few; D: .; DNA: TGTGCCAGCAGCACCTCCGTTCTGGAGACCCAGTACTTC; CDR3: CASSTSVLETQYF
V: TRBV29-1; J: TRBJ1-1; size: many; D: .; DNA: TGCAGCGTCGCATCAGGAGGCAGGGCCACTGAAGCTTTCTTT; CDR3: CSVASGGRATEAFF
V: TRBV7-2; J: TRBJ2-3; size: few; D: .; DNA: TGTGCCAGCAGCTCCCTAAGGAGCAGGGGCACAGATACGCAGTATTTT; CDR3: CASSSLRSRGTDTQYF
V: TRBV27; J: TRBJ1-6; size: many; D: TRBD1; DNA: TGTGCCAGCACCTCCCCCACAGGGGGCCTAGCGAATTCACCCCTCCACTTT; CDR3: CASTSPTGGLANSPLHF
V: TRBV3-1; J: TRBJ2-4; size: many; D: .; DNA: TGTGCCAGCAGCCAAGGGGCGACCCTCGCTAGGAACATTCAGTACTTC; CDR3: CASSQGATLARNIQYF
V: TRBV5-1; J: TRBJ2-3; size: few; D: .; DNA: TGCGCCAGCAGCTTGGAAGCGCAGGCCACTTCTAGCACAGATACGCAGTATTTT; CDR3: CASSLEAQATSSTDTQYF
V: TRBV7-3; J: TRBJ2-2; size: many; D: .; DNA: TGTGCCAGCAGCTTCACAGACACCGGGGAGCTGTTTTTT; CDR3: CASSFTDTGELFF
V: TRBV7-9; J: TRBJ2-1; size: .; D: .; DNA: TGTGCCAGCAGCTCAGCCGGGGCCCGCCACTACAATGAGCAGTTCTTC; CDR3: CASSSAGARHYNEQFF
V: TRBV24-1; J: TRBJ2-1; size: many; D: .; DNA: TGTGCCACCAGTGATCCCCCCCGCTACAGCACAGGAGGCAATGAGCAGTTCTTC; CDR3: CATSDPPRYSTGGNEQFF
V: TRBV7-9; J: TRBJ1-4; size: few; D: TRBD1; DNA: TGTGCCAGCCGAACGACAGGGATGGATGAAAAACTGTTTTTT; CDR3: CASRTTGMDEKLFF
V: TRBV29-1; J: TRBJ1-1; size: many; D: .; DNA: TGCAGCGTCAGGACCCAGGAAACTGAAGCTTTCTTT; CDR3: CSVRTQETEAFF
V: TRBV9; J: TRBJ2-1; size: .; D: TRBD1; DNA: TGTGCCAGCAGCGTTCAAGCCGGGTTTTCAGGGGGTAATGAGCAGTTCTTC; CDR3: CASSVQAGFSGGNEQFF
V: TRBV4-2; J: TRBJ2-2; size: .; D: TRBD1; DNA: TGTGCCAGCAGCCAAAGACAGGGGACGAACACCGGGGAGCTGTTTTTT; CDR3: CASSQRQGTNTGELFF
V: TRBV12-3/TRBV12-4; J: TRBJ2-2; size: few; D: .; DNA: TGTGCCAGCAGTCCATCGGACAGACCCACCGGGGAGCTGTTTTTT; CDR3: CASSPSDRPTGELFF
V: TRBV28; J: TRBJ1-4; size: .; D: .; DNA: TGTGCCAGCAGTTTACCGGGACGGACAACTAATGAAAAACTGTTTTTT; CDR3: CASSLPGRTTNEKLFF
V: TRBV15; J: TRBJ2-1; size: .; D: TRBD2; DNA: TGTGCCACCAGCAGAGCAGATAGCGGGGGGTCCAATGAGCAGTTCTTC; CDR3: CATSRADSGGSNEQFF
V: TRBV7-3; J: TRBJ1-6; size: many; D: .; DNA: TGTGCCAGCAGCTTAACTGCTGATTCACCCCTCCACTTT; CDR3: CASSLTADSPLHF
V: TRBV4-1; J: TRBJ2-5; size: many; D: .; DNA: TGCGCCAGCAGCCAAGTTGTAAGGGAGACCCAGTACTTC; CDR3: CASSQVVRETQYF
V: TRBV29-1; J: TRBJ2-7; size: .; D: .; DNA: TGCAGCGTTGAAAGTCTGTACGAGCAGTACTTC; CDR3: CSVESLYEQYF
V: TRBV6-5; J: TRBJ2-3; size: many; D: .; DNA: TGTGCCAGCAGTTACTCGAAGCGTGGCGGCACAGATACGCAGTATTTT; CDR3: CASSYSKRGGTDTQYF
V: TRBV7-2; J: TRBJ2-3; size: many; D: .; DNA: TGTGCCAGCAGCTTAGCACCACCAGATACGCAGTATTTT; CDR3: CASSLAPPDTQYF
V: TRBV7-2; J: TRBJ2-7; size: .; D: .; DNA: TGTGCCAGCAGCTCACCCCCTGCTTACGAGCAGTACTTC; CDR3: CASSSPPAYEQYF
V: TRBV12-3/TRBV12-4; J: TRBJ1-1; size: .; D: TRBD1; DNA: TGTGCCAGCAGGACAGGGGGAGCCACTGAAGCTTTCTTT; CDR3: CASRTGGATEAFF
V: TRBV9; J: TRBJ2-3; size: .; D: .; DNA: TGTGCCAGCAGCGTAGAGACACCCTTTGAGGGCACAGATACGCAGTATTTT; CDR3: CASSVETPFEGTDTQYF
V: TRBV11-2; J: TRBJ2-1; size: many; D: .; DNA: TGTGCCAGCACCAAAGACAACCACCTTTACAATGAGCAGTTCTTC; CDR3: CASTKDNHLYNEQFF
V: TRBV6-1; J: TRBJ1-3; size: few; D: .; DNA: TGTGCCAGCCGGGACTGGAGCTCTGGAAACACCATATATTTT; CDR3: CASRDWSSGNTIYF
V: TRBV12-3/TRBV12-4; J: TRBJ2-3; size: many; D: TRBD2; DNA: TGTGCCAGCACCCCTGAAAGCGGGGGGGTGGCAGATACGCAGTATTTT; CDR3: CASTPESGGVADTQYF
V: TRBV27; J: TRBJ1-1; size: .; D: .; DNA: TGTGCCAGCAGTCCCCGGACAGTCGCTTACACTGAAGCTTTCTTT; CDR3: CASSPRTVAYTEAFF
V: TRBV9; J: TRBJ1-1; size: few; D: .; DNA: TGTGCCAGCAGCTCCCAGCAGAACACTGAAGCTTTCTTT; CDR3: CASSSQQNTEAFF
V: TRBV28; J: TRBJ2-2; size: many; D: .; DNA: TGTGCCAGCAGTTTGAGTTCAGGGGTGGGCACCGGGGAGCTGTTTTTT; CDR3: CASSLSSGVGTGELFF
V: TRBV7-2; J: TRBJ1-5; size: .; D: .; DNA: TGTGCCAGCAGCCACTTCGGACAGTCCAATCAGCCCCAGCATTTT; CDR3: CASSHFGQSNQPQHF
V: TRBV18; J: TRBJ1-1; size: .; D: .; DNA: TGTGCCAGCTCACCGTCCAGGGGCATAACTGAAGCTTTCTTT; CDR3: CASSPSRGITEAFF
V: TRBV18; J: TRBJ2-7; size: once; D: .; DNA: TGTGCCAGCTCACCACCAAAACAGGTTGGCGAGCAGTACTTC; CDR3: CASSPPKQVGEQYF
V: TRBV7-2; J: TRBJ1-2; size: .; D: .; DNA: TGTGCCAGCAGCTTAGTACTGAGGACAGTTGCTAACTATGGCTACACCTTC; CDR3: CASSLVLRTVANYGYTF
V: TRBV12-3/TRBV12-4; J: TRBJ1-2; size: .; D: TRBD1; DNA: TGTGCCAGCAGACAGAGACGACAGGGGATCGACTACACCTTC; CDR3: CASRQRRQGIDYTF
V: TRBV20-1; J: TRBJ1-3; size: few; D: .; DNA: TGCAGTGCTAGAGTGGAAAACAGGGACACCATATATTTT; CDR3: CSARVENRDTIYF
V: TRBV5-1; J: TRBJ2-7; size: few; D: TRBD1; DNA: TGCGCCAGCAGCTTGGTGGGACAGGGTTTGGGCGAGCAGTACTTC; CDR3: CASSLVGQGLGEQYF
V: TRBV5-5; J: TRBJ2-5; size: many; D: .; DNA: TGTGCCAGCAGCTACACAGGGACACAAGAGACCCAGTACTTC; CDR3: CASSYTGTQETQYF
V: TRBV20-1; J: TRBJ1-6; size: many; D: .; DNA: TGCAGTGCTAGAGATGGGAGAGGGGTGGTGTCACCCCTCCACTTT; CDR3: CSARDGRGVVSPLHF
V: TRBV7-2; J: TRBJ1-6; size: few; D: .; DNA: TGTGCCAGCAGCTTACGTTACGGGGCAATCAATTCACCCCTCCACTTT; CDR3: CASSLRYGAINSPLHF
V: TRBV5-1; J: TRBJ1-1; size: few; D: .; DNA: TGCGCCAGCAGCGGCACATCGAACACTGAAGCTTTCTTT; CDR3: CASSGTSNTEAFF
V: TRBV9; J: TRBJ1-1; size: many; D: .; DNA: TGTGCCAGCAGCGTAGACTTCAAAAGAGGGAACACTGAAGCTTTCTTT; CDR3: CASSVDFKRGNTEAFF
V: TRBV28; J: TRBJ1-5; size: many; D: .; DNA: TGTGCCAGCAGTTTAGTGTCCCCCCGGACGGCAAGCAATCAGCCCCAGCATTTT; CDR3: CASSLVSPRTASNQPQHF
V: TRBV4-3; J: TRBJ2-3; size: few; D: .; DNA: TGCGCCAGCAGCCAAGATCACGGGACCTACACAGATACGCAGTATTTT; CDR3: CASSQDHGTYTDTQYF
V: TRBV12-3/TRBV12-4; J: TRBJ2-2; size: few; D: TRBD1; DNA: TGTGCCAGCAGCCGGGGACAGGGGAGGACCGGGGAGCTGTTTTTT; CDR3: CASSRGQGRTGELFF
V: TRBV7-2; J: TRBJ2-5; size: .; D: .; DNA: TGTGCCAGCGGTGGCGGGGCCCTCCAAGAGACCCAGTACTTC; CDR3: CASGGGALQETQYF
V: TRBV11-2; J: TRBJ2-7; size: .; D: .; DNA: TGTGCCAGCAGCTCAATAGGTAGGCACGAGCAGTACTTC; CDR3: CASSSIGRHEQYF
V: TRBV11-2; J: TRBJ2-5; size: .; D: TRBD2; DNA: TGTGCCAGCAGCTTAGTTGGACTAGCGGTGGAGACCCAGTACTTC; CDR3: CASSLVGLAVETQYF
V: TRBV7-7; J: TRBJ1-3; size: many; D: .; DNA: TGTGCCAGCAGCCCCGGGACACTTGGAAACACCATATATTTT; CDR3: CASSPGTLGNTIYF
V: TRBV6-2/TRBV6-3; J: TRBJ1-5; size: .; D: .; DNA: TGTGCCAGCAGTTACTCGAGAGGGAGTGGCAATCAGCCCCAGCATTTT; CDR3: CASSYSRGSGNQPQHF
V: TRBV3-1; J: TRBJ2-7; size: few; D: .; DNA: TGTGCCAGCAGCCAAGATGATCGCTACGAGCAGTACTTC; CDR3: CASSQDDRYEQYF
V: TRBV7-2; J: TRBJ1-5; size: few; D: .; DNA: TGTGCCAGCAGCTTAGACGGGGGATACGATCAGCCCCAGCATTTT; CDR3: CASSLDGGYDQPQHF
V: TRBV6-2/TRBV6-3; J: TRBJ2-1; size: many; D: .; DNA: TGTGCCAGCAGTGATAATGAGCAGTTCTTC; CDR3: CASSDNEQFF